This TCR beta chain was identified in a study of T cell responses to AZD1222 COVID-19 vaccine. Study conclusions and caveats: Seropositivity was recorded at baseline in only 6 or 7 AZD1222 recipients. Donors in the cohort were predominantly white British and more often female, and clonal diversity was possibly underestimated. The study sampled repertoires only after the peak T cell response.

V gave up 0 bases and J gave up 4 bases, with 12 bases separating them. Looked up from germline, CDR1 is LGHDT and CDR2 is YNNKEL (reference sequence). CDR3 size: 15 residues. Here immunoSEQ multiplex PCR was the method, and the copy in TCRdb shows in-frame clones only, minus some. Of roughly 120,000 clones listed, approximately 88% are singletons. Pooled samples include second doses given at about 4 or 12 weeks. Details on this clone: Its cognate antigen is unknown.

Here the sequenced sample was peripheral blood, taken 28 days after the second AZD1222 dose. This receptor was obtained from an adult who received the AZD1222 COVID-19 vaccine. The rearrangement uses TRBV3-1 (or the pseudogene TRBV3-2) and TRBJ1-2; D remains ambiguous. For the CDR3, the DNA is TGTGCCAGCAGCCAAGATGTTAGCTCCGCCTATGGCTACACCTTC. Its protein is CASSQDVSSAYGYTF.